The text below deals with one T cell receptor beta chain. CDR1 SGHDN and CDR2 FVKESK come from the germline V gene. The CDR3 is 13 amino acids. Trimming took off 0 bases at V and 3 bases at J, with 3 bases between the two ends. These data belong to a study of blood T cell repertoires in COVID-19. Study overall: Samples representing acute and convalescent COVID-19 were sourced from the United States, Italy and Spain.

In the study's own analysis: Counts of nucleated cells, estimated from reference gene primer amplification, were obtained. The assay was immunoSEQ multiplex PCR, and TCRdb's table has in-frame clones only and misses some. V, J and clone size are taken as reported in that table, and D and trimming were inferred from the DNA itself. The sample has 250,000 to 300,000 clones, roughly 90% seen once. The TCR sequence derives from a woman aged 25 to 39 with acute or convalescent COVID-19. The sample comprised peripheral blood. This chain connects TRBV14 to TRBJ1-5; D unresolved. The CDR3 nucleotides read TGTGCCAGCAGCCAAGATTACAATCAGCCCCAGCATTTT. Translating it yields CASSQDYNQPQHF.